This entry describes one TCR beta chain. The sample originates from a study of blood T cells in healthy people across ages. About the research overall: When template switching was applied, about one barcoded beta molecule was captured per two T cells.

For the second PCR, which ran for about 6 to 12 cycles, a sample-barcoded 5' primer and a J-beta primer mix were used. Each cDNA molecule, via a template-switch adaptor with 12 random nucleotides, was tagged. TCRdb reanalysed the 5' RACE reads using MiXCR and keeps one entry per CDR3 protein. The sample records 1.2 million to 1.5 million distinct CDR3 sequences, approximately 60% being singletons. Isolated PBMCs totaled at least 6.5 million in each sample. This TCR derives from a man between 18 and 29 years old in good health. Sequencing used blood.

This CDR3 reads CASSLFIQTDTQYF. The CDR3 DNA sequence: TGTGCCAGCAGTTTATTTATCCAGACAGATACGCAGTATTTT. V gene TRBV27 combines with J gene TRBJ2-3; D unresolved. Trimming removed 1 base at V and 3 bases at J, with 8 bases between. This CDR3 region has 14 residues. Germline CDR1 reads MNHEY; CDR2 reads SMNVEV (reference sequence).